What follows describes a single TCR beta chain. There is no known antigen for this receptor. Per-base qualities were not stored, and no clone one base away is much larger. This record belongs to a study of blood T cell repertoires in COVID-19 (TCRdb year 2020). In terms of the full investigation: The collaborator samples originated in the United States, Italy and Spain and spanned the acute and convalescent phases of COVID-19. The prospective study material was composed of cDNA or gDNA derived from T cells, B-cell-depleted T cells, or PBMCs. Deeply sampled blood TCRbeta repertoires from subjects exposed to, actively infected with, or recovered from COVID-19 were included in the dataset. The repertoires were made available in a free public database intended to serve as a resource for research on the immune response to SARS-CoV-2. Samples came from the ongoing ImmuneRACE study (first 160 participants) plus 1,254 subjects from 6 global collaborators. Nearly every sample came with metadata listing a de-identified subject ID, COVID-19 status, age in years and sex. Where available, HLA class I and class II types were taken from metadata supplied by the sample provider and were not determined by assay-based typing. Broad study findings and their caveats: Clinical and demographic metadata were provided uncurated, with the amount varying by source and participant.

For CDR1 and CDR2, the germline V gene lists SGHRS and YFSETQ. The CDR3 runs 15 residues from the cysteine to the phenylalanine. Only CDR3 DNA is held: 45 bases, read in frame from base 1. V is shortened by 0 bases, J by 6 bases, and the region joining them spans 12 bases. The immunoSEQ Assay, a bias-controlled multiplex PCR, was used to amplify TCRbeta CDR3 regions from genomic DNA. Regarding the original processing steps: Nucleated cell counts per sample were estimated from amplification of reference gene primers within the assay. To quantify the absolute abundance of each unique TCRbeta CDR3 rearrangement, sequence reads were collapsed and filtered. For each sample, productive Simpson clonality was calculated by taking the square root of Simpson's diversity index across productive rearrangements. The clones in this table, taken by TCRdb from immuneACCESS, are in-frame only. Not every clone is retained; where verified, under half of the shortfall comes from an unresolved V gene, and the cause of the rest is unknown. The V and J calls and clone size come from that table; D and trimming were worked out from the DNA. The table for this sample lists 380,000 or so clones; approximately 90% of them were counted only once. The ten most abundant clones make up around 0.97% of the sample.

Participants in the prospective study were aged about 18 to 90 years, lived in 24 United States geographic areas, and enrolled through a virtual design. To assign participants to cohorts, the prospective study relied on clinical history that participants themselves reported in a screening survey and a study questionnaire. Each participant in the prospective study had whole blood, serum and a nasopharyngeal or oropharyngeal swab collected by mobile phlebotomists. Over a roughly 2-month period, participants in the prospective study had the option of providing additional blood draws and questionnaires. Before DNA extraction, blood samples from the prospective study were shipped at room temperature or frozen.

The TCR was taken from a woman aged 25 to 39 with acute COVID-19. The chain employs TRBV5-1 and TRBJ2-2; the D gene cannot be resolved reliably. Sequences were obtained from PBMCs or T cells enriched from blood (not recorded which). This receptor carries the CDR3 CASSLEKRLSGELFF. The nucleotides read TGCGCCAGCAGCTTGGAAAAAAGACTTTCCGGGGAGCTGTTTTTT.